The present entry profiles one T cell receptor (beta chain) with its context. The antigen is undetermined. The Oncomine TCR Beta short-read assay was what sequenced the DNA obtained from cultured CD4+ T cells. TCRdb used MiXCR to reprocess the PCR reads, holding one entry per CDR3 protein. The repertoire holds around 15,000 distinct CDR3 sequences, with roughly 50% as singletons. This entry is derived from a study of vaccination and CD4 T cells after COVID-19. Findings and limits, study-wide: Counts of SARS-CoV-2-reactive clonotypes had a median that went from approximately 21 to 40, a nonsignificant change.

Germline assignment: CDR1 SNHLY and CDR2 FYNNEI. Trimming took off 1 base at V and 7 bases at J, with 14 bases between the two ends. The CDR3 extends over 15 amino acids. The treatment denotes: roughly 11-day PBMC culture with coronavirus spike peptide pools or control peptides (ViraFEST assay). In the ViraFEST assay, peptide-pool expansion preceded TCR sequencing of expanded clonotypes. Sample: CD4+ T cells from blood, cultured in vitro, taken before SARS-CoV-2 vaccination. The origin of this receptor is a human donor who had recovered from COVID-19. This chain uses TRBV2 with TRBJ1-5, with D tentatively TRBD1 (5 bases). The DNA of the CDR3 is TGTGCCAGCAGTGAAGGGGCAGGGACGGGGCAGCCCCAGCATTTT. Encoded protein: CASSEGAGTGQPQHF. Using reference TRBV2 and TRBJ1-5 for the parts outside the CDR3, the full variable domain is EPEVTQTPSHQVTQMGQEVILRCVPISNHLYFYWYRQILGQKVEFLVSFYNNEISEKSEIFDDQFSVERPDGSNFTLKIRSTKLEDSAMYFCASSEGAGTGQPQHFGDGTRLSIL.